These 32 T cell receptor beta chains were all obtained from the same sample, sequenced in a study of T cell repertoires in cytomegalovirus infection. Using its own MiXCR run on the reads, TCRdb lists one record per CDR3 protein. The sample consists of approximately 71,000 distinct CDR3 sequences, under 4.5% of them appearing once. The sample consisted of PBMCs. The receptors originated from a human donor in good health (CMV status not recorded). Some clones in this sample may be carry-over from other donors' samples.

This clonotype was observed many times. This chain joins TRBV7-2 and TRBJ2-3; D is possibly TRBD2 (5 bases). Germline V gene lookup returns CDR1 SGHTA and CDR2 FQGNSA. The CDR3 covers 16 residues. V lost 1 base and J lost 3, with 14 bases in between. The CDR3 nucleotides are TGTGCCAGCAGCTTAGTGCGGTGGGGAGCGACAGATACGCAGTATTTT. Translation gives CASSLVRWGATDTQYF.

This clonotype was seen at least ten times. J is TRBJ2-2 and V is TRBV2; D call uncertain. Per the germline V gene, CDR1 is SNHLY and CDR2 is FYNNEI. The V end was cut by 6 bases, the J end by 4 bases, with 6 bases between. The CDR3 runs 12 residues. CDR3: CASRIITGELFF. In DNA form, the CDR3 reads TGTGCCAGCAGAATTATCACCGGGGAGCTGTTTTTT.

The CDR3 DNA reads TGTGCCAGCAGCTTAGGGGACAGGGTTTTATATAGCAATCAGCCCCAGCATTTT. Protein: CASSLGDRVLYSNQPQHF. The chain links TRBV7-2 to TRBJ1-5; TRBD1 matches 9 bases. The trim removed 1 base at V and 0 bases at J, leaving 7 bases unmatched. Per the germline V gene, CDR1 is SGHTA and CDR2 is FQGNSA. The CDR3 has 18 residues.

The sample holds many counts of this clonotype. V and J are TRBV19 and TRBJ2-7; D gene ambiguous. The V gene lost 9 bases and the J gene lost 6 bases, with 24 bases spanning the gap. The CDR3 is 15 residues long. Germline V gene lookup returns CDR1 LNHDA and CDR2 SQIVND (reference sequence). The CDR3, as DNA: TGTGCCAGGGATCCCCTTCTCCCCCGAAACCTCGAGCAGTACTTC. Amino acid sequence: CARDPLLPRNLEQYF.

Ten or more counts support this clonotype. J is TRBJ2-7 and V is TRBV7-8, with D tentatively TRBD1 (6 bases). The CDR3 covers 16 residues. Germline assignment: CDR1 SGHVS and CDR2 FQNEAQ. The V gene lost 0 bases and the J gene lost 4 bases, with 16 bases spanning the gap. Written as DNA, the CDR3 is TGTGCCAGCAGCTTAGCGCTTTCCAGGGGTTATTACGAGCAGTACTTC. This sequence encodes CASSLALSRGYYEQYF.

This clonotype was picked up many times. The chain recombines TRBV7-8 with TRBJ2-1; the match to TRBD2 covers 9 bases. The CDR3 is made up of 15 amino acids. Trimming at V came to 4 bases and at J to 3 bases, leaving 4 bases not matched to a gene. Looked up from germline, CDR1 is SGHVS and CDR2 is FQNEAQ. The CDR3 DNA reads TGTGCCAGCAGCTCTAGCGGGATATACTACAATGAGCAGTTCTTC. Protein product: CASSSSGIYYNEQFF.

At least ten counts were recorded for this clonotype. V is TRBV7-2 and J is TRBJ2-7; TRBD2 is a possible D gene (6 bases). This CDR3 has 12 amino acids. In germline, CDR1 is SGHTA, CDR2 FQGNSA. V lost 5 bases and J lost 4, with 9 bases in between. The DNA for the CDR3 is TGTGCCAGCAGCGCTGGGGGGTACGAGCAGTACTTC. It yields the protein CASSAGGYEQYF.

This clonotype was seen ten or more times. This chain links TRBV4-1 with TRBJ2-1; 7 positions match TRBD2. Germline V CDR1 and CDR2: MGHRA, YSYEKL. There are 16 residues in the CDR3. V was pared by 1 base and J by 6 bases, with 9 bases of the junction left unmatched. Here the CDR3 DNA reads TGCGCCAGCAGCCAAGTCGGGACTATCAGAGTCAATGAGCAGTTCTTC. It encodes CASSQVGTIRVNEQFF.

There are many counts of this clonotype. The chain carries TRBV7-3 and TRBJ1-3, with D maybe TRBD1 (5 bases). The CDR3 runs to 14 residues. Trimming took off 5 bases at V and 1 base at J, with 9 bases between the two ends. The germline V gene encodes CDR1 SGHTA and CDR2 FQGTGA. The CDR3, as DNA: TGTGCCAGCAGCCGGGGGGGATCTGGAAACACCATATATTTT. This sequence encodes CASSRGGSGNTIYF.

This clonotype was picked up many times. CDR3 amino acids: CSASVTANYGYTF. In DNA form, the CDR3 reads TGCAGTGCTAGTGTCACAGCTAACTATGGCTACACCTTC. The V and J genes are TRBV20-1 and TRBJ1-2; no clear D gene. Trimming removed 3 bases from V and 0 bases from J, with 8 bases in between. The CDR3 is 13 amino acids. Looked up from germline, CDR1 is DFQATT and CDR2 is SNEGSKA (reference sequence).

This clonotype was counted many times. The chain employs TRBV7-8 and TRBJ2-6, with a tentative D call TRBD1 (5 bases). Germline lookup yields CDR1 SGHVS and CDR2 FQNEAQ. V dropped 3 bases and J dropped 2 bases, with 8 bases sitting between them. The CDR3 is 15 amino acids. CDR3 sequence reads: CASSFWGPGANVLTF. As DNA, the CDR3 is TGTGCCAGCAGCTTCTGGGGCCCTGGGGCCAACGTCCTGACTTTC.

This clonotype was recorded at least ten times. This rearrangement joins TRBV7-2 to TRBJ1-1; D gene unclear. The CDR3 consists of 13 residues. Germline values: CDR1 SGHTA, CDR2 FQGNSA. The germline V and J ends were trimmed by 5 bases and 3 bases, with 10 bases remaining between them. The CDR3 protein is CASSLGPYTEAFF. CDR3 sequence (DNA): TGTGCCAGCAGCCTCGGACCGTACACTGAAGCTTTCTTT.

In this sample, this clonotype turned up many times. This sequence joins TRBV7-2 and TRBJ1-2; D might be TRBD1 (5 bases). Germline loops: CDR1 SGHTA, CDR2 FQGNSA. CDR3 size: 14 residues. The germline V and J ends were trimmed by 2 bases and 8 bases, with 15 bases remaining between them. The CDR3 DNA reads TGTGCCAGCAGCTTAACGGTTAGGGGCGGAGGCTACACCTTC. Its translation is CASSLTVRGGGYTF. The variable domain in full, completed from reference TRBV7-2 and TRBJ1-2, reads GAGVSQSPSNKVTEKGKDVELRCDPISGHTALYWYRQSLGQGLEFLIYFQGNSAPDKSGLPSDRFSAERTGGSVSTLTIQRTQQEDSAVYLCASSLTVRGGGYTFGSGTRLTVV.

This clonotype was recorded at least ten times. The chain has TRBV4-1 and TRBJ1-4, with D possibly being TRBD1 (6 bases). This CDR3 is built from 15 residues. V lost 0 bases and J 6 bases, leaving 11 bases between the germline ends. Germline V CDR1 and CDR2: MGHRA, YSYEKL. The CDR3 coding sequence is TGCGCCAGCAGCCAAGAGGGGGCGAGGCATGAAAAACTGTTTTTT. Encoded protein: CASSQEGARHEKLFF.

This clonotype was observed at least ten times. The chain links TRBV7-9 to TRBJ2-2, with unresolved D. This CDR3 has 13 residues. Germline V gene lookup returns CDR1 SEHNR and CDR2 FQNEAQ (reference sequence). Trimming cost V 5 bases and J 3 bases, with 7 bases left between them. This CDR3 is CASSIIYTGELFF. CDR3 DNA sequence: TGTGCCAGCAGCATCATCTACACCGGGGAGCTGTTTTTT. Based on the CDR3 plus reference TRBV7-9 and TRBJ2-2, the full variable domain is DTGVSQNPRHKITKRGQNVTFRCDPISEHNRLYWYRQTLGQGPEFLTYFQNEAQLEKSRLLSDRFSAERPKGSFSTLEIQRTEQGDSAMYLCASSIIYTGELFFGEGSRLTVL.

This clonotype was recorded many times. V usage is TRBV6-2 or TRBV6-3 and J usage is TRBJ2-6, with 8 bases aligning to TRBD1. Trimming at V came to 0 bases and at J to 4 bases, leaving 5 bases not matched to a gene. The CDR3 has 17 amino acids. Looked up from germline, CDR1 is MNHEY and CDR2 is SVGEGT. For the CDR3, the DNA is TGTGCCAGCAGTTACTCGCAGGGGGCAGCCGGGGCCAACGTCCTGACTTTC. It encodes CASSYSQGAAGANVLTF.

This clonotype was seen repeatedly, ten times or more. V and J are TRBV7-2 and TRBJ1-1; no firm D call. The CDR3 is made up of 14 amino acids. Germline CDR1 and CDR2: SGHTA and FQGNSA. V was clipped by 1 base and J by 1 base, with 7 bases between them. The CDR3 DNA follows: TGTGCCAGCAGCTTAGGGGTAGCGAACACTGAAGCTTTCTTT. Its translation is CASSLGVANTEAFF. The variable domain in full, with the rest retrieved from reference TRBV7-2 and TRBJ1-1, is GAGVSQSPSNKVTEKGKDVELRCDPISGHTALYWYRQSLGQGLEFLIYFQGNSAPDKSGLPSDRFSAERTGGSVSTLTIQRTQQEDSAVYLCASSLGVANTEAFFGQGTRLTVV.

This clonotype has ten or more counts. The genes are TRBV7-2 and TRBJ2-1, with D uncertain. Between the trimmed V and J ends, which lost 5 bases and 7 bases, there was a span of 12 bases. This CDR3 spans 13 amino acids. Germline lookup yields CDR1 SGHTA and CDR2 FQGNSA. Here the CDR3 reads CASSGLLWNEQFF. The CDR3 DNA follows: TGTGCCAGCAGCGGCTTATTGTGGAATGAGCAGTTCTTC.

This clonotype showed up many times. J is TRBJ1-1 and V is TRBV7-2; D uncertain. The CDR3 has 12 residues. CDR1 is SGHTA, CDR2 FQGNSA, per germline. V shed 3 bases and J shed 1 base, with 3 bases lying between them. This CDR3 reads CASSFPNTEAFF. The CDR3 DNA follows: TGTGCCAGCAGCTTTCCGAACACTGAAGCTTTCTTT.

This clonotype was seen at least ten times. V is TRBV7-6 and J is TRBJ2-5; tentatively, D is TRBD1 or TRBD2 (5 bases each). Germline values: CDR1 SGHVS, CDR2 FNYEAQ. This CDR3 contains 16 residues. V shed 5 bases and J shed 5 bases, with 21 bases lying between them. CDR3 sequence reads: CASSRAGARVGETQYF. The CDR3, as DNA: TGTGCCAGCAGCCGAGCCGGGGCGCGGGTCGGGGAGACCCAGTACTTC.

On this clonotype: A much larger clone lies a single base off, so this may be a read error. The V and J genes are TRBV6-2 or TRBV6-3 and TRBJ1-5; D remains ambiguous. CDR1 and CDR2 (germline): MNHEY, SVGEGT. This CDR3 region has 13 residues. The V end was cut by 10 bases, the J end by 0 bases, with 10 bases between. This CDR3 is CANQGYSNQPQHF. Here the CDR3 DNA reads TGTGCCAACCAAGGATATAGCAATCAGCCCCAGCATTTT.

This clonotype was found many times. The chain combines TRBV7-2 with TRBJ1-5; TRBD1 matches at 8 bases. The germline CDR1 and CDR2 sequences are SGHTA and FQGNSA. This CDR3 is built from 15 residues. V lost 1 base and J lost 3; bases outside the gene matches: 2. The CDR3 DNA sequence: TGTGCCAGCAGCTTAGACAGGGGGTCCAATCAGCCCCAGCATTTT. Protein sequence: CASSLDRGSNQPQHF.

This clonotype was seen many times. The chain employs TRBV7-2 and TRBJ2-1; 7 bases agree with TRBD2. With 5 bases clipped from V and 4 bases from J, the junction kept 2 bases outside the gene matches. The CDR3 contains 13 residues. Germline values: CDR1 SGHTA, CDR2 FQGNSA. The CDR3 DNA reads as TGTGCCAGCAGCAGCGGGATGTACAATGAGCAGTTCTTC. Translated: CASSSGMYNEQFF.

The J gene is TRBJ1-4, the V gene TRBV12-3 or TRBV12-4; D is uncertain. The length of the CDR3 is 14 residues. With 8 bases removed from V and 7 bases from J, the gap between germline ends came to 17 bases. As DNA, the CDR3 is TGTGCCAGCGGTGGCTGGGCGGCGAGTGAAAAACTGTTTTTT. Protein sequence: CASGGWAASEKLFF.

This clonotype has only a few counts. CDR3 amino acids: CASSFLTGGTGELFF. DNA of the CDR3: TGTGCCAGCAGCTTCTTGACAGGGGGCACCGGGGAGCTGTTTTTT. The gene calls are TRBV5-5 and TRBJ2-2, with 9 nucleotides matching TRBD1. V lost 2 bases, J lost 4 bases, and 3 bases stayed unmatched. The CDR3 is 15 residues long. The germline V gene encodes CDR1 SGHKS and CDR2 YYEKEE (reference sequence).

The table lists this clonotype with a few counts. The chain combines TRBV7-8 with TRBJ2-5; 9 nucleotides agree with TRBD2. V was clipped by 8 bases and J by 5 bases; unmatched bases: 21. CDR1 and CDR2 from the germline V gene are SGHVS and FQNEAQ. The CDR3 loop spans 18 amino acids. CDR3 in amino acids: CASGLFVSGGSGQETQYF. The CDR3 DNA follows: TGTGCCAGCGGCCTGTTTGTGAGCGGGGGGTCTGGACAGGAGACCCAGTACTTC.

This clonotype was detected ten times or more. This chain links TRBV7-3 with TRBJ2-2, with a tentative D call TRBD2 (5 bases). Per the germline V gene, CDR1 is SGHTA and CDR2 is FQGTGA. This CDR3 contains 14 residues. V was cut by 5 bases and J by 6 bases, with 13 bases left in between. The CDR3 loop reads CASSPASGSGELFF. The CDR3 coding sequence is TGTGCCAGCAGCCCCGCCTCGGGGTCCGGGGAGCTGTTTTTT.

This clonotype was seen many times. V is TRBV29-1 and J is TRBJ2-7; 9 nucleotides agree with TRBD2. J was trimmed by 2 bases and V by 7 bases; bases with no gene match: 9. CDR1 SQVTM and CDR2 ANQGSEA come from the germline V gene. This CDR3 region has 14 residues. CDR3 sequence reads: CSASGDYPTYEQYF. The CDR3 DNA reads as TGCAGCGCTAGCGGGGACTACCCAACCTACGAGCAGTACTTC.

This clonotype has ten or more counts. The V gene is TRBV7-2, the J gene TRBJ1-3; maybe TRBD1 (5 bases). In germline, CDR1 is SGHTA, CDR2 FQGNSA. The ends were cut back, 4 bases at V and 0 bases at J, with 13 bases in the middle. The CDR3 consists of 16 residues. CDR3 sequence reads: CASSSGTPSSGNTIYF. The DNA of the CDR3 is TGTGCCAGCAGCTCCGGGACCCCCAGCTCTGGAAACACCATATATTTT.

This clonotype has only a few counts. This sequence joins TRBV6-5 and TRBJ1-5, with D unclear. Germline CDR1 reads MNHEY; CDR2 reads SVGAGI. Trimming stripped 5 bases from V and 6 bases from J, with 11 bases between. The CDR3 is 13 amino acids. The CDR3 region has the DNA TGTGCCAGCAGTGACACCTTATTTCAGCCCCAGCATTTT. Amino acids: CASSDTLFQPQHF.

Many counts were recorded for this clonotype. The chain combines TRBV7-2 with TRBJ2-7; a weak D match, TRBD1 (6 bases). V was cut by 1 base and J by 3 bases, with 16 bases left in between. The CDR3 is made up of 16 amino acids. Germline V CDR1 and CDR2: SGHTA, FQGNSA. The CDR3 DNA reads TGTGCCAGCAGCTTAGAAACCCGGACAGCCAACTACGAGCAGTACTTC. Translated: CASSLETRTANYEQYF.

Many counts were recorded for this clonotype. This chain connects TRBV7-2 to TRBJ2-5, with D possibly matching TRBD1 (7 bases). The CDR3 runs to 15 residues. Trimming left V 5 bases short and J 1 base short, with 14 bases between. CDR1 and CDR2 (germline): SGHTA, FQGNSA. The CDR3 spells CASSPGGRPQETQYF. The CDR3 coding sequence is TGTGCCAGCAGCCCAGGGGGGCGGCCCCAAGAGACCCAGTACTTC.